The clone carrying this T cell receptor (beta chain) was seen at least ten times. Its antigen remains unknown. This sample was taken from a study of T-cell reconstitution after alpha-beta-depleted transplantation in children. Findings and limits, study-wide: T cells produced anew were the main source of T-cell counts and diversity one year after transplant. By about two months after transplant, alpha-beta T cells reportedly arose from several hundred graft clones that had expanded. In some patients, recipient T cells and intrathymic progenitors surviving conditioning explained high day-60 diversity.

The ends lost 7 bases at V and 6 bases at J; junction bases unmatched: 7. Germline CDR1 and CDR2: SQVTM and ANQGSEA. The CDR3 has 12 amino acids. Unique molecular identifiers were used in preparing the TCRbeta library. MiXCR, applied by TCRdb to the PCR reads, yields one record per CDR3 protein. Here the sample spans hundreds of thousands of distinct CDR3 sequences, around a sixth being singletons. The sequence came from a male patient under 10 years old who had a stem cell transplant for acute lymphoblastic leukemia, so the T cells may come from the graft donor. The specimen was PBMCs, mostly from graft donor cells, collected 360 days after TCRalphabeta/CD19-depleted stem cell transplant. The chain joins TRBV29-1 to TRBJ2-7; 9 bases line up with TRBD1. The DNA for the CDR3 is TGCAGCGCCCGGGACAGGGTATCCGAGCAGTACTTC. It specifies CSARDRVSEQYF.